These T cell receptor beta chains were read from a single sample in a study of tumor and adjacent non-tumor tissue in lung cancer. MiXCR, applied by TCRdb to the multiplex PCR reads, yields one record per CDR3 protein. The sample lists more than 60,000 distinct CDR3 sequences, about 77% seen once, with 40% to 55% in the top ten. Sequencing was carried out using distant non-tumor lung tissue. The receptors derive from a man aged 55 to 70 with non-small cell lung cancer. Each CDR3 is given with its conserved first and last residue. D genes are given only for firm matches. The size field is filled for only some rows; it gives once, few, many or a size class.

size: NA
V: TRBV10-1
J: TRBJ2-6
D: TRBD1
CDR3: CATSPGQSGEANVLTF
DNA: TGCGCCACCAGTCCGGGACAGTCAGGCGAGGCCAACGTCCTGACTTTC

size: NA
V: TRBV11-1
J: TRBJ2-1
D: TRBD2
CDR3: CASSPGTREGYNKRFF
DNA: TGTGCCAGCAGTCCAGGGACACGGGAGGGATACAATAAGCGGTTCTTC

size: NA
V: TRBV7-9
J: TRBJ2-1
D: TRBD2
CDR3: CASSPRTSGTGEQFF
DNA: TGTGCCAGCAGCCCACGGACTAGCGGGACTGGTGAGCAGTTCTTC

size: NA
V: TRBV11-2
J: TRBJ2-1
D: TRBD2
CDR3: CASSLDYLAGAPRWNEQFF
DNA: TGTGCCAGCAGCTTAGATTATCTAGCGGGAGCTCCCAGGTGGAATGAGCAGTTCTTC

size: NA
V: TRBV10-1
J: TRBJ2-7
D: NA
CDR3: CTSSDTGQGFYEQYF
DNA: TGCACCAGCAGTGATACAGGACAAGGCTTCTACGAGCAGTACTTC

size: NA
V: TRBV6-1
J: TRBJ2-7
D: NA
CDR3: CASNGDNYEQYF
DNA: TGTGCCAGCAATGGGGACAACTATGAGCAGTACTTC

size: NA
V: TRBV11-3
J: TRBJ2-7
D: NA
CDR3: CGGGLKAGNYEQYF
DNA: TGTGGCGGCGGCTTAAAGGCAGGGAACTACGAGCAGTACTTC

size: NA
V: TRBV20-1
J: TRBJ2-3
D: TRBD2
CDR3: CSARPRTSGTTDTRYF
DNA: TGCAGTGCTAGACCCAGGACTAGCGGGACAACAGATACGCGTTATTTT

size: NA
V: TRBV11-3
J: TRBJ2-1
D: TRBD2
CDR3: CSSGSQGLAVNNEQFF
DNA: TGTTCCAGCGGCTCCCAGGGACTAGCGGTGAACAATGAGCAGTTCTTC

size: many
V: TRBV5-1
J: TRBJ2-2
D: TRBD1
CDR3: CASSEQGGNTGELFF
DNA: TGCGCCAGCAGCGAACAGGGGGGAAACACCGGGGAGCTGTTTTTT

size: NA
V: TRBV6-5
J: TRBJ2-3
D: TRBD2
CDR3: CASSYSPSPAGRPYTQYF
DNA: TGTGCTAGCAGTTACTCTCCATCACCAGCGGGAAGGCCTTATACGCAGTATTTT

size: NA
V: TRBV6-1
J: TRBJ2-2
D: TRBD2
CDR3: CASSELAGVTGKLFF
DNA: TGTGCCAGCAGTGAACTAGCGGGAGTCACCGGGAAGCTCTTTTTT

size: NA
V: TRBV18
J: TRBJ1-1
D: NA
CDR3: CGSSPGGGSEAFF
DNA: TGTGGCAGTTCACCGGGGGGAGGAAGTGAAGCTTTCTTT

size: few
V: TRBV7-9
J: TRBJ2-7
D: NA
CDR3: CASSSASYEQYF
DNA: TGTGCCAGCAGCTCCGCATCCTACGAGCAGTACTTC

size: NA
V: TRBV7-9
J: TRBJ1-2
D: NA
CDR3: CASSSIPLGGIGWYGYTF
DNA: TGTGCCAGCAGCTCCATACCCCTCGGCGGGATCGGATGGTATGGCTACACCTTC

size: NA
V: TRBV28
J: TRBJ1-2
D: NA
CDR3: CASSGQQGYTF
DNA: TGTGCCAGCAGCGGACAGCAAGGCTACACCTTC

size: NA
V: TRBV6-5
J: TRBJ2-2
D: NA
CDR3: CASNYKAGGELLF
DNA: TGTGCCAGCAATTATAAGGCAGGTGGGGAGCTGCTTTTT

size: few
V: TRBV28
J: TRBJ2-3
D: NA
CDR3: CVSCRDSSTDTQYF
DNA: TGTGTCAGCTGTCGGGATTCTAGCACAGATACGCAGTATTTT

size: NA
V: TRBV5-1
J: TRBJ1-3
D: NA
CDR3: CASSSGGAGDTIYF
DNA: TGTGCCAGCAGCTCCGGCGGAGCAGGAGACACCATATATTTT

size: NA
V: TRBV6-1
J: TRBJ1-5
D: NA
CDR3: CASNPLMFNSNQPQQF
DNA: TGTGCCAGCAATCCCCTGATGTTCAATAGCAATCAGCCCCAGCAGTTT

size: NA
V: TRBV11-1
J: TRBJ2-2
D: NA
CDR3: CASGYINGIGELFF
DNA: TGTGCCAGCGGCTATATTAATGGCATCGGGGAGCTGTTTTTT

size: few
V: TRBV6-1
J: TRBJ1-3
D: TRBD1
CDR3: CASTLRTGTGDYTIYF
DNA: TGCGCCAGCACCCTCCGAACCGGGACAGGGGACTACACCATATATTTT

size: NA
V: TRBV11-1
J: TRBJ2-2
D: NA
CDR3: CVSSYTCGTGSCFF
DNA: NA

size: NA
V: TRBV28
J: TRBJ2-4
D: NA
CDR3: CATDGRAGAKNIRYF
DNA: TGTGCCACCGACGGCCGGGCTGGAGCCAAAAACATTCGTTACTTC

size: NA
V: TRBV6-1
J: TRBJ2-1
D: NA
CDR3: CASSTLGVSSYNEEFF
DNA: TGTGCCAGCAGCACCCTGGGGGTTAGCTCCTACAATGAGGAGTTCTTC

size: NA
V: TRBV6-1
J: TRBJ2-7
D: NA
CDR3: CASSVASHSYEQYF
DNA: TGTGCCAGCAGTGTTGCCAGCCACTCCTACGAGCAGTATTTC

size: NA
V: TRBV7-8
J: TRBJ2-1
D: NA
CDR3: CASSLEYDSYNEQFF
DNA: TGTGCCAGCAGCTTAGAGTATGACAGCTACAATGAGCAGTTTTTC

size: NA
V: TRBV4-1
J: TRBJ1-2
D: NA
CDR3: CASSVDWDNHYDYTF
DNA: TGCGCCAGCAGCGTTGACTGGGACAACCATTATGACTACACCTTC

size: NA
V: TRBV20-1
J: TRBJ2-7
D: NA
CDR3: CSAHFRTLATYEQYF
DNA: TGCAGTGCTCACTTCCGGACGCTAGCGACTTACGAGCAGTACTTC

size: NA
V: TRBV6-2/TRBV6-3
J: TRBJ1-1
D: NA
CDR3: CASAFSGNTEAIF
DNA: TGTGCCAGCGCTTTTTCAGGGAACACTGAAGCTATCTTT